These 24 T cell receptor beta chains were all obtained from the same sample, sequenced in a study of blood T cells in healthy people across ages. Then a second PCR, running about 7 to 11 cycles, was carried out with a sample-barcoded 5' primer and a J-beta primer mix. Each CDR3 protein is one row after TCRdb ran MiXCR on the 5' RACE reads. This sample yields about 580,000 distinct CDR3 sequences, of which around 48% are seen a single time; 20% to 25% belongs to the top ten. Sequenced material: blood. The source of these receptors is a man at least 80 years old in good health.

CDR3 DNA sequence: TGTGCCAGCAGCCTCTCCCATAGCGGCCCCTACAATGAGCAGTTCTTC. Translating gives CASSLSHSGPYNEQFF. The V and J genes are TRBV3-1 and TRBJ2-1, with D perhaps matching TRBD2 (6 bases). Trimming cost V 4 bases and J 2 bases, with 15 bases left between them. In germline, CDR1 is LGHDT, CDR2 YNNKEL (reference sequence). The CDR3 runs to 16 residues.

This clonotype appeared a few times. This rearrangement joins TRBV7-2 to TRBJ1-5; a weak D match, TRBD1 (5 bases). This CDR3 spans 17 amino acids. Germline V gene sequence: CDR1 SGHTA, CDR2 FQGNSA. Trimming removed 5 bases at V and 9 bases at J, with 26 bases between. In DNA, the CDR3 is TGTGCCAGCAGCCCTATCCTCGCCGGGACGGCCTTGCGGCCCCAGCATTTT. Protein sequence: CASSPILAGTALRPQHF.

The rearrangement links TRBV7-9 to TRBJ1-1; tentative D call: TRBD1 (6 bases). Germline V lookup: CDR1 SEHNR, CDR2 FQNEAQ (reference sequence). Trimming removed 5 bases at V and 1 base at J, with 11 bases between. This CDR3 is built from 14 residues. The CDR3 DNA follows: TGTGCCAGCAGCCGAAGACAGGCGAACACTGAAGCTTTCTTT. Amino acid sequence: CASSRRQANTEAFF.

The chain carries TRBV4-3 and TRBJ1-4; tentative D call: TRBD1 (5 bases). The CDR3 sequence is 15 residues long. The ends were cut back, 1 base at V and 8 bases at J, with 14 bases in the middle. Germline-derived CDR1 and CDR2 are LGHNA and YSLEER. The DNA for the CDR3 is TGCGCCAGCAGCCAAGGTCCGGGGGGAGGCGAAAAACTGTTTTTT. It specifies CASSQGPGGGEKLFF.

V gene TRBV20-1 combines with J gene TRBJ2-1; 8 nucleotides agree with TRBD2. V shed 2 bases and J 3 bases; nucleotides not matched to a gene: 9. CDR3 length: 16 amino acids. Germline CDR1 and CDR2: DFQATT and SNEGSKA (reference sequence). The CDR3 loop reads CSARRPLAGRYNEQFF. CDR3 coding DNA: TGCAGTGCTAGACGACCCCTAGCGGGCCGCTACAATGAGCAGTTCTTC.

The chain combines TRBV27 with TRBJ1-6; TRBD1 agrees at 7 bases. The germline V gene encodes CDR1 MNHEY and CDR2 SMNVEV (reference sequence). V trimming: 5 bases; J trimming: 6 bases; junction bases outside the gene matches: 7. The CDR3 has 15 residues. CDR3 residues: CASSRGTVVNSPLHF. DNA of the CDR3: TGTGCCAGCAGTCGAGGGACAGTAGTTAATTCACCCCTCCACTTT.

The rearrangement links TRBV5-1 to TRBJ2-7; no clear D gene. The CDR3 sequence is 14 residues long. CDR1 is SGHRS and CDR2 is YFSETQ in the germline V gene. V was pared by 0 bases and J by 3 bases, with 10 bases between. This chain's CDR3 is CASSLEARNYEQYF. CDR3 sequence (DNA): TGCGCCAGCAGCTTGGAGGCCAGGAACTACGAGCAGTACTTC.

The V call is TRBV5-1, the J call TRBJ2-5; the match to TRBD2 covers 9 bases. The V gene end was trimmed by 6 bases and the J gene end by 4 bases; junction bases not matched to a gene: 7. The CDR3 contains 14 residues. CDR1 is SGHRS, CDR2 YFSETQ, per germline. The CDR3 region is CASKVAGARETQYF. CDR3 DNA: TGCGCCAGCAAAGTAGCGGGGGCCAGAGAGACCCAGTACTTC.

Notes on this clonotype: The junction departs from the called germline gene at one end, perhaps through a read error. The rearrangement links TRBV12-3 or TRBV12-4 to TRBJ1-5, with D tentatively TRBD1 (5 bases). This CDR3 comprises 14 residues. The CDR3 is CASSLIRENQPRHF. The CDR3, as DNA: TGTGCCAGCAGTTTAATCAGGGAAAATCAGCCCCGGCATTTT.

This clonotype appeared a few times. The chain is built from TRBV7-9 and TRBJ2-7, with TRBD1 identical over 7 bases. The DNA end lines up better with TRBJ2-5; the J call may be wrong. Per the germline V gene, CDR1 is SEHNR and CDR2 is FQNEAQ (reference sequence). There are 15 residues in the CDR3. In DNA, the CDR3 is TGTGCCAGCAGCTTAGGACAGGGATTTTTAGAGACCCAGTACTTC. Translation: CASSLGQGFLETQYF.

The table lists this clonotype with many counts. This sequence joins TRBV6-6 and TRBJ2-3, with D possibly TRBD2 on 5 matching bases. CDR1 and CDR2 from the germline V gene are MNHNY and SVGAGI (reference sequence). This CDR3 has 16 amino acids. The V end lost 5 bases, the J end lost 3 bases, and 18 bases lay between the germline ends. CDR3 in amino acids: CASSRDRTGETDTQYF. CDR3 nucleotides: TGTGCCAGCAGTCGAGACCGGACTGGGGAAACAGATACGCAGTATTTT.

This chain uses TRBV9 with TRBJ2-3; D is unresolved. The length of the CDR3 is 17 residues. Deletions cut 3 bases from V and 0 bases from J, with 17 bases between. Looked up from germline, CDR1 is SGDLS and CDR2 is YYNGEE. CDR3 nucleotides: TGTGCCAGCAGCGCTCCCCTGACGGAGCCTAGCACAGATACGCAGTATTTT. Its protein product is CASSAPLTEPSTDTQYF.

The genes are TRBV28 and TRBJ1-1, with D unresolved. In germline, CDR1 is MDHEN, CDR2 SYDVKM. Trimming shortened V by 6 bases and J by 6 bases, and 11 bases separated the two germline ends. This CDR3 contains 12 residues. The DNA of the CDR3 is TGTGCCAGCAGCCCCCGGGTTGCTGAAGCTTTCTTT. This translates into CASSPRVAEAFF.

The chain has TRBV10-3 and TRBJ2-3; D uncertain. This CDR3 is built from 14 residues. Germline V gene lookup returns CDR1 ENHRY and CDR2 SYGVKD. V dropped 5 bases and J dropped 3 bases, with 12 bases sitting between them. CDR3 protein: CAISKLGWTDTQYF. The CDR3 region has the DNA TGTGCCATCAGTAAACTGGGGTGGACAGATACGCAGTATTTT.

This sequence joins TRBV7-9 and TRBJ2-1; D perhaps matches TRBD2 (6 bases). The CDR3 sequence is 16 residues long. Trimming stripped 7 bases from V and 3 bases from J, with 19 bases between. CDR1 is SEHNR and CDR2 is FQNEAQ in the germline V gene (reference sequence). The CDR3 DNA follows: TGTGCCAGCACCCCGGCTTGGGCGGGACTCTACAATGAGCAGTTCTTC. Translated, it gives CASTPAWAGLYNEQFF.

This clonotype was seen repeatedly, ten times or more. The chain's CDR3 is CASSRWTAPQETQYF. The CDR3 DNA reads as TGTGCCAGCAGCCGATGGACTGCTCCCCAAGAGACCCAGTACTTC. The chain uses TRBV9 and TRBJ2-5; TRBD2 is a possible D gene (5 bases). V lost 4 bases, J lost 1 base, and 14 bases lay in between. CDR1 is SGDLS and CDR2 is YYNGEE in the germline V gene. CDR3 size: 15 residues.

The chain carries TRBV20-1 and TRBJ1-2; D is uncertain. V lost 4 bases to trimming and J lost 0 bases, with 24 bases between them. Per germline, CDR1 DFQATT and CDR2 SNEGSKA (reference sequence). This CDR3 is 18 amino acids long. CDR3 sequence reads: CSATRPIGGGLANYGYTF. CDR3 nucleotides: TGCAGTGCTACCCGTCCAATAGGTGGAGGGCTAGCTAACTATGGCTACACCTTC.

The chain couples TRBV11-2 to TRBJ2-3; TRBD2 might be the D (5 bases). Trimming stripped 3 bases from V and 8 bases from J, with 12 bases between. There are 13 residues in the CDR3. Per the germline V gene, CDR1 is SGHAT and CDR2 is FQNNGV. The CDR3 DNA is TGTGCCAGCAGCTTCAGGTTGGGGAGTACGCAGTATTTT. This codes for CASSFRLGSTQYF.

This clonotype came up many times. The chain has TRBV29-1 and TRBJ2-3; tentatively, D is TRBD1 or TRBD2 (5 bases each). Germline V gene data show CDR1 as SQVTM and CDR2 as ANQGSEA. V was pared by 4 bases and J by 4 bases, with 15 bases between. This CDR3 has 14 residues. The DNA for the CDR3 is TGCAGCGTTGCAGGGCGGGTAGGCGCAGATACGCAGTATTTT. Its protein product is CSVAGRVGADTQYF.

CDR3 in amino acids: CASSVAGARQPQHF. The DNA of the CDR3 is TGTGCCAGCAGTGTGGCAGGGGCAAGACAGCCCCAGCATTTT. This rearrangement joins TRBV12-3 or TRBV12-4 to TRBJ1-5, with D maybe TRBD1 (6 bases). The CDR3 contains 14 residues. Deletions cut 5 bases from V and 7 bases from J, with 15 bases between.

This clonotype came up many times. The rearrangement links TRBV5-1 to TRBJ2-1; perhaps D is TRBD1 or TRBD2 (5 bases each). The CDR3 contains 12 residues. Germline V gives CDR1 SGHRS, CDR2 YFSETQ. Trimming removed 4 bases from V and 12 bases from J, with 14 bases in between. The CDR3 nucleotides read TGCGCCAGCAGCCCGGGACCTCCTATGCAGTTCTTC. It translates to CASSPGPPMQFF.

The rearrangement uses TRBV28 and TRBJ1-5; the D gene is possibly TRBD1 (5 bases). CDR1 is MDHEN, CDR2 SYDVKM, per germline. This CDR3 comprises 15 residues. Deletions cut 4 bases from V and 7 bases from J, with 17 bases between. The CDR3 region has the DNA TGTGCCAGCAGTTCATGGGCCCGGGACCTACAGCCCCAGCATTTT. Encoded protein: CASSSWARDLQPQHF.

The chain couples TRBV7-2 to TRBJ2-3; 8 bases are a match to TRBD2. There are 15 residues in the CDR3. Germline V gene data show CDR1 as SGHTA and CDR2 as FQGNSA. V shed 1 base and J 4 bases; nucleotides not matched to a gene: 4. In nucleotides, the CDR3 is TGTGCCAGCAGCTTAGTACGGGGGGGACCAGATACGCAGTATTTT. It translates to CASSLVRGGPDTQYF.

The chain employs TRBV7-2 and TRBJ2-3, with D possibly being TRBD1 (7 bases). Germline assignment: CDR1 SGHTA and CDR2 FQGNSA. Trimming stripped 5 bases from V and 1 base from J, with 16 bases between. CDR3 length: 16 amino acids. The CDR3 DNA follows: TGTGCCAGCAGCCAGTACAGGGGAGGCGGCACAGATACGCAGTATTTT. It is translated as CASSQYRGGGTDTQYF.